A single sample gave rise to the 24 T cell receptor beta chains below, sequenced in a study of CD8 T cells in Susac syndrome (dated by TCRdb to the late 2010s). The method was the immunoSEQ multiplex PCR assay. RNA was extracted using the RNeasy kit, and about 0.45 to 1 microgram was reverse transcribed with random hexamers. The public reads were run again by TCRdb, first through fastp at Q25 and then through MiXCR, and only productive beta chains were kept. Each entry is one CDR3 protein sequence, shown with its most common DNA and genes. The sample table contains 240,000 or so distinct CDR3 sequences; only one count was recorded for almost 97% of them. In total, the top ten clones hold 0.08% to 0.11% of the sample. The specimen sequenced was CD4+ T cells from PBMCs. The receptors were sampled from a human donor with Susac syndrome.

The rearrangement uses TRBV29-1 and TRBJ1-5, with 8 bases matching TRBD1. Germline V gene data show CDR1 as SQVTM and CDR2 as ANQGSEA. The J segment lost 5 bases and the V segment lost 4 bases, leaving 4 bases of the junction unmatched. This CDR3 spans 13 amino acids. This chain's CDR3 is CSVAGDRYQPQHF. In DNA, the CDR3 is TGCAGCGTTGCAGGGGACAGGTATCAGCCCCAGCATTTT.

The chain is built from TRBV20-1 and TRBJ2-7; D might be TRBD1 (6 bases). CDR1 and CDR2 from the germline V gene are DFQATT and SNEGSKA (reference sequence). With 0 bases removed from V and 3 bases from J, the gap between germline ends came to 18 bases. CDR3 length equals 16 residues. DNA of the CDR3: TGCAGTGCTAGAGATCTCCGAACAGGGTGGGTCTACGAGCAGTACTTC. Protein sequence: CSARDLRTGWVYEQYF.

The chain couples TRBV6-6 to TRBJ2-3; TRBD2 is a possible D gene (6 bases). Germline CDR1 is MNHNY and CDR2 is SVGAGI (reference sequence). Trimming stripped 0 bases from V and 6 bases from J, with 13 bases between. The CDR3 totals 15 residues. This CDR3 reads CASSYSIRRGDTQYF. CDR3 coding DNA: TGTGCCAGCAGTTACTCGATTCGCCGGGGGGATACGCAGTATTTT.

The chain combines TRBV29-1 with TRBJ2-1; TRBD2 is a possible D gene (6 bases). CDR3 length: 13 residues. The V end lost 5 bases, the J end lost 7 bases, and 15 bases lay between the germline ends. Germline V gene data show CDR1 as SQVTM and CDR2 as ANQGSEA. This CDR3 reads CSVLQGGKNEQFF. The DNA for the CDR3 is TGCAGCGTTCTCCAGGGAGGAAAGAATGAGCAGTTCTTC.

The chain links TRBV29-1 to TRBJ1-2; D unclear. Deletions cut 7 bases from V and 6 bases from J, with 12 bases between. CDR1 and CDR2 (germline): SQVTM, ANQGSEA. This CDR3 has 11 residues. The CDR3 reads CSAGGRDGYTF. Here the CDR3 DNA reads TGCAGCGCTGGAGGGAGGGATGGCTACACCTTC.

The rearrangement joins TRBV12-3 or TRBV12-4 to TRBJ2-7; D may correspond to TRBD1 or TRBD2 (5 bases each). The CDR3 loop spans 15 amino acids. V lost 5 bases and J lost 5, with 19 bases in between. CDR3 sequence (DNA): TGTGCCAGCAGTAAACTAGGAGGCAGGGTGGACGAGCAGTACTTC. Residues: CASSKLGGRVDEQYF.

The chain uses TRBV29-1 and TRBJ2-3; D not resolved. CDR1 SQVTM and CDR2 ANQGSEA come from the germline V gene. The CDR3 is 16 residues long. Trimming took off 0 bases at V and 0 bases at J, with 13 bases between the two ends. CDR3 sequence (DNA): TGCAGCGTTGAAGAACGCAAACCGCGGAGCACAGATACGCAGTATTTT. Residues: CSVEERKPRSTDTQYF.

A few counts support this clonotype. The chain uses TRBV5-4 and TRBJ1-5; D may be TRBD1 (6 bases). The CDR3 runs to 13 residues. Trimming shortened V by 2 bases and J by 5 bases, and 8 bases separated the two germline ends. Germline loops: CDR1 SGHNT, CDR2 YYREEE (reference sequence). CDR3 in amino acids: CASSFSGDQPQHF. CDR3 DNA: TGTGCCAGCAGCTTTTCAGGGGATCAGCCCCAGCATTTT. Full variable domain (outside the CDR3, taken from reference TRBV5-4 and TRBJ1-5): ETGVTQSPTHLIKTRGQQVTLRCSSQSGHNTVSWYQQALGQGPQFIFQYYREEENGRGNFPPRFSGLQFPNYSSELNVNALELDDSALYLCASSFSGDQPQHFGDGTRLSIL.

The chain couples TRBV14 to TRBJ1-2; D call uncertain. This CDR3 region has 16 residues. CDR1 and CDR2 (germline): SGHDN, FVKESK. V gave up 0 bases and J gave up 3 bases, with 14 bases separating them. The DNA for the CDR3 is TGTGCCAGCAGCCAAGAGGTGGTCAGGAGCTACTATGGCTACACCTTC. It is translated as CASSQEVVRSYYGYTF.

The rearrangement joins TRBV20-1 to TRBJ2-5, with 8 bases lining up with TRBD2. Germline CDR1 and CDR2: DFQATT and SNEGSKA (reference sequence). The trim removed 1 base at V and 4 bases at J, leaving 8 bases unmatched. CDR3 length: 15 amino acids. This CDR3 is CSARGGGLAPETQYF. DNA for the CDR3: TGCAGTGCTAGAGGGGGCGGACTAGCCCCAGAGACCCAGTACTTC.

This rearrangement joins TRBV18 to TRBJ1-5; no clear D. From germline, CDR1 is KGHSH and CDR2 LQKENI. This CDR3 has 16 amino acids. The ends were cut back, 3 bases at V and 4 bases at J, with 16 bases in the middle. The CDR3 DNA reads as TGTGCCAGCTCACCGTCTCACGATAGCCGAAATCAGCCCCAGCATTTT. Its protein is CASSPSHDSRNQPQHF.

This clonotype appeared once. The CDR3 DNA is TGTGCCAGCAGCCAAGGGGCAGGGGGCGGACGCTACACCTTC. Translating gives CASSQGAGGGRYTF. V is TRBV3-1 and J is TRBJ1-2; 8 bases map to TRBD1. The germline CDR1 and CDR2 sequences are LGHDT and YNNKEL (reference sequence). J lost 9 bases, V lost 1 base, and 7 bases had no gene match. The CDR3 has 14 residues. Based on the CDR3 plus reference TRBV3-1 and TRBJ1-2, the full variable domain is DTAVSQTPKYLVTQMGNDKSIKCEQNLGHDTMYWYKQDSKKFLKIMFSYNNKELIINETVPNRFSPKSPDKAHLNLHINSLELGDSAVYFCASSQGAGGGRYTFGSGTRLTVV.

The gene calls are TRBV20-1 and TRBJ2-3, with TRBD2 matching 12 bases. V lost 3 bases, J lost 0 bases, and 1 base stayed unmatched. The CDR3 spans 15 residues. Germline V CDR1 and CDR2: DFQATT, SNEGSKA (reference sequence). CDR3 sequence reads: CSASGTSGSTDTQYF. The DNA for the CDR3 is TGCAGTGCTAGTGGGACTAGCGGGAGCACAGATACGCAGTATTTT.

V and J are TRBV6-1 and TRBJ2-1; a weak D match, TRBD2 (5 bases). The CDR3 is 12 residues long. V gave up 2 bases and J gave up 12 bases, with 11 bases separating them. The germline gives CDR1 MNHNS, CDR2 SASEGT. CDR3 DNA: TGTGCCAGCAGTGAACTCCGGGGATGGCAGTTCTTC. Encoded protein: CASSELRGWQFF.

V is TRBV20-1 and J is TRBJ2-5, with 10 positions matching TRBD2. The CDR3 has 15 residues. With V trimmed by 7 bases and J by 4 bases, 12 bases remained unmatched. In germline, CDR1 is DFQATT, CDR2 SNEGSKA (reference sequence). CDR3 nucleotide sequence: TGCAGTGGATCACTCAGCGGGGGGGTTGGAGAGACCCAGTACTTC. Its translation: CSGSLSGGVGETQYF.

CDR3 sequence (DNA): TGTGCCAGCAGTCGATACGGGATGCCCGGGGAGCTGTTTTTT. Protein sequence: CASSRYGMPGELFF. The chain employs TRBV12-3 or TRBV12-4 and TRBJ2-2; a possible D gene is TRBD2 (5 bases). This CDR3 contains 14 residues. Trimming shortened V by 5 bases and J by 6 bases, and 13 bases separated the two germline ends.

This clonotype was counted only a few times. The chain links TRBV12-3 or TRBV12-4 to TRBJ1-2; no definite D call. The CDR3 consists of 11 residues. Trimming removed 5 bases from V and 3 bases from J, with 4 bases in between. The DNA for the CDR3 is TGTGCCAGCAGTAACTACTATGGCTACACCTTC. It is translated as CASSNYYGYTF.

This chain connects TRBV27 to TRBJ2-3; weak D call: TRBD2 (5 bases). The germline gives CDR1 MNHEY, CDR2 SMNVEV (reference sequence). Trimming left V 3 bases short and J 2 bases short, with 12 bases between. The CDR3 loop spans 15 amino acids. For the CDR3, the DNA is TGTGCCAGCAGTTTGGACTCCCGGATCACAGATACGCAGTATTTT. Amino acid sequence: CASSLDSRITDTQYF.

This clonotype appeared a few times. V and J are TRBV20-1 and TRBJ1-5; no clear D. This CDR3 has 12 amino acids. V gave up 3 bases and J gave up 0 bases, with 3 bases separating them. Germline CDR1 reads DFQATT; CDR2 reads SNEGSKA (reference sequence). The DNA of the CDR3 is TGCAGTGCTAGTCGTAGCAATCAGCCCCAGCATTTT. The encoded protein is CSASRSNQPQHF.

This clonotype was counted a few times. The V call is TRBV29-1, the J call TRBJ1-1; D possibly corresponds to TRBD1 (5 bases). From germline, CDR1 is SQVTM and CDR2 ANQGSEA. V lost 5 bases to trimming and J lost 1 base, with 8 bases between them. The CDR3 is 12 amino acids. This chain's CDR3 is CSVPRGNTEAFF. The CDR3 nucleotides are TGCAGCGTTCCAAGGGGGAACACTGAAGCTTTCTTT.

The chain couples TRBV28 to TRBJ2-7; 11 nucleotides line up with TRBD2. Germline assignment: CDR1 MDHEN and CDR2 SYDVKM. The V gene end was trimmed by 10 bases and the J gene end by 2 bases; junction bases not matched to a gene: 10. There are 15 residues in the CDR3. CDR3 DNA sequence: TGTGCCACCACCTCCCAGGGACTAGCGGCCTACGAGCAGTACTTC. This translates into CATTSQGLAAYEQYF.

The genes are TRBV12-5 and TRBJ1-2, with D perhaps matching TRBD1 (6 bases). Germline assignment: CDR1 LGHNT and CDR2 FRNRAP. V was shortened by 6 bases and J by 7 bases, with 12 bases between the two germline ends. CDR3 size: 12 residues. In nucleotides, the CDR3 is TGTGCTAGTGGCCACGAGGGGGGTGGCTACACCTTC. Its translation: CASGHEGGGYTF.

The V gene is TRBV28, the J gene TRBJ2-7; D gene uncertain. The CDR3 length is 12 residues. CDR1 is MDHEN and CDR2 is SYDVKM in the germline V gene. V was pared by 2 bases and J by 5 bases, with 7 bases between. The CDR3 is CASSLGVNEQYF. In nucleotides, the CDR3 is TGTGCCAGCAGTTTAGGGGTGAACGAGCAGTACTTC.

V and J are TRBV30 and TRBJ2-7, with 8 bases lining up with TRBD1. The V gene's germline CDR1 is GTSNPN and CDR2 SVGIG (reference sequence). Trimming removed 1 base from V and 4 bases from J; junction bases left unmatched: 12. CDR3 size: 16 residues. The CDR3 DNA reads TGTGCCTGGAGTGGAAAGGAGGGGACAGGAGGGTACGAGCAGTACTTC. It codes for CAWSGKEGTGGYEQYF.